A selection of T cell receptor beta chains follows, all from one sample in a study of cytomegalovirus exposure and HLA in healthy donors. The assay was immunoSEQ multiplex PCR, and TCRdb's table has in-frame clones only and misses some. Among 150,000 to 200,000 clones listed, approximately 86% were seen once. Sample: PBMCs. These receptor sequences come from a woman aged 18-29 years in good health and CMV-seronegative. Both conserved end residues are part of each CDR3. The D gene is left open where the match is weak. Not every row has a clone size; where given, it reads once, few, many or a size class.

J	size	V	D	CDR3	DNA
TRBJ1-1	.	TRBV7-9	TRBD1	CSSSSTRQGVNTEAFF	TGTTCCAGCAGCTCGACCAGACAGGGGGTGAACACTGAAGCTTTCTTT
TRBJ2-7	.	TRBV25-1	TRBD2	CASRRDGGRYEQYF	TGTGCCAGCAGGCGGGATGGCGGGAGATACGAGCAGTACTTC
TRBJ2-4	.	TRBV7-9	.	CASSLDRNIQYF	TGTGCCAGCAGCTTAGACAGAAACATTCAGTACTTC
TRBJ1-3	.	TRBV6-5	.	CASSPKHSGNTIYF	TGTGCCAGCAGTCCCAAGCACTCTGGAAACACCATATATTTT
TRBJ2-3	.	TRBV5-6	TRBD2	CASSPTRGLAGGVADTQYF	TGTGCCAGCAGCCCCACCCGGGGACTAGCGGGGGGAGTAGCAGATACGCAGTATTTT
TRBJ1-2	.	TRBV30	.	CAWSVPGGAYGYTF	TGTGCCTGGAGTGTCCCGGGAGGGGCCTATGGCTACACCTTC
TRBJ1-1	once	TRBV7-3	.	CASSPGISNTEAFF	TGTGCCAGCAGCCCAGGAATTTCGAACACTGAAGCTTTCTTT
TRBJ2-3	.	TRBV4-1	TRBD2	CASSLGTSGGFRDTQYF	TGCGCCAGCAGCCTCGGGACTAGCGGGGGGTTCCGAGATACGCAGTATTTT
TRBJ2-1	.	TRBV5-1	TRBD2	CASSLGLAGENEQFF	TGCGCCAGCAGCTTGGGCCTAGCGGGAGAGAATGAGCAGTTCTTC
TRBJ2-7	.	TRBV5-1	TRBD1	CASSLDRGSSYEQYF	TGCGCCAGCAGCTTGGACAGGGGCAGCTCCTACGAGCAGTACTTC
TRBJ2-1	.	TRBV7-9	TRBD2	CASSLDGLAGYNEQFF	TGTGCCAGCAGCTTAGATGGACTAGCGGGCTACAATGAGCAGTTCTTC
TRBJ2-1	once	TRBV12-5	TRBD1	CASGGQGIFSNEQFF	TGTGCTAGTGGGGGACAGGGGATCTTTTCGAATGAGCAGTTCTTC
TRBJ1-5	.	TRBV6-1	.	CASSLAGYANQPQHF	TGTGCCAGCAGCCTCGCAGGGTATGCAAATCAGCCCCAGCATTTT
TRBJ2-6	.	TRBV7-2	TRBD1	CASRKTGANSGANVLTF	TGTGCCAGCCGAAAGACAGGGGCCAACTCTGGGGCCAACGTCCTGACTTTC
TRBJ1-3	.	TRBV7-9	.	CASSARQLSGNTIYF	TGTGCCAGCAGCGCCCGACAGCTCTCTGGAAACACCATATATTTT
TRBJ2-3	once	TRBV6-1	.	CASSEAGQKTDTQYF	TGTGCCAGCAGTGAAGCTGGGCAGAAAACAGATACGCAGTATTTT
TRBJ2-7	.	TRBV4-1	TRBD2	CASSLGGSGSYEQYF	TGCGCCAGCAGCCTGGGTGGTAGCGGGAGCTACGAGCAGTACTTC